The 4 T cell receptor beta chains below were found in one sample sequenced in a study of a mutant IDH1 vaccine in newly diagnosed glioma. This sample's time point: week 11, during vaccination. The investigators gave 300 ug of mutant IDH1 20-mer peptide in each vaccine dose, together with topical imiquimod. The antigens these receptors bind are not known. Only in-frame clones appear in the TCRdb table, and some are missing; sequencing was by immunoSEQ multiplex PCR. Of under 150,000 clones in the sample, 90% were seen once. The source material was PBMCs, sampled from a glioma patient whose treatment included an IDH1 peptide vaccine. The receptors originated from a woman aged 50 to 60 with glioma.

The chain employs TRBV7-3 and TRBJ2-2, with 8 bases aligning to TRBD1. Trimming removed 5 bases from V and 4 bases from J; junction bases left unmatched: 6. The germline gives CDR1 SGHTA, CDR2 FQGTGA. This CDR3 spans 15 amino acids. The CDR3 here is CASSPQGARTGELFF. CDR3 nucleotides: TGTGCCAGCAGCCCCCAGGGGGCGCGCACCGGGGAGCTGTTTTTT.

The chain is built from TRBV7-9 and TRBJ1-2; D possibly corresponds to TRBD1 (6 bases). The CDR3 is made up of 13 amino acids. The germline CDR1 and CDR2 sequences are SEHNR and FQNEAQ (reference sequence). Deletions cut 1 base from V and 6 bases from J, with 9 bases between. CDR3 in DNA: TGTGCCAGCAGCTTAGGGGCAGGGGATGGCTACACCTTC. This codes for CASSLGAGDGYTF. The variable domain in full, completed from reference TRBV7-9 and TRBJ1-2, reads DTGVSQNPRHKITKRGQNVTFRCDPISEHNRLYWYRQTLGQGPEFLTYFQNEAQLEKSRLLSDRFSAERPKGSFSTLEIQRTEQGDSAMYLCASSLGAGDGYTFGSGTRLTVV.

The sample holds one count of this clone. This chain connects TRBV9 to TRBJ2-1; 8 bases map to TRBD2. The CDR3 is 17 amino acids. V dropped 3 bases and J dropped 1; count of bases not matched to a gene: 9. Germline V gene sequence: CDR1 SGDLS, CDR2 YYNGEE. The CDR3 DNA reads TGTGCCAGCAGCGCAAGGGAAGCGGGAGCGTCCTACAATGAGCAGTTCTTC. This encodes CASSAREAGASYNEQFF.

This rearrangement joins TRBV5-4 to TRBJ2-1; unclear D gene. Between the trimmed V and J ends, which lost 4 bases and 10 bases, there was a span of 24 bases. Germline V lookup: CDR1 SGHNT, CDR2 YYREEE (reference sequence). This CDR3 comprises 16 residues. The CDR3 sequence is CASSPAGRATTEEQFF. CDR3 nucleotide sequence: TGTGCCAGCAGCCCCGCCGGACGTGCGACCACTGAGGAGCAGTTCTTC.